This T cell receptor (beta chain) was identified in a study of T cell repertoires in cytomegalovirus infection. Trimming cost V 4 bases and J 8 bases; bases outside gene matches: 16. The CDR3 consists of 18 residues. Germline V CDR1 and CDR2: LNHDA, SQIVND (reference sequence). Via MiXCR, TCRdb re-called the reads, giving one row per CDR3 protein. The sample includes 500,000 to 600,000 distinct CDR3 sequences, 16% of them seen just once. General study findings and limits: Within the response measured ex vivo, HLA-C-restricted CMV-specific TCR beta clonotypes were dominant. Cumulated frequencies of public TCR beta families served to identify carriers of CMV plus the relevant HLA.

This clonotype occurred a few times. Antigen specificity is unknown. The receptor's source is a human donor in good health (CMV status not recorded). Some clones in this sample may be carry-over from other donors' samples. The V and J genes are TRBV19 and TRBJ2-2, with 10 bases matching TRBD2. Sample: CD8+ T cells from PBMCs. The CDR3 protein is CASSTFFLAGTSEGELFF. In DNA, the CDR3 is TGTGCCAGTAGTACTTTCTTCCTTGCCGGGACTAGCGAGGGGGAGCTGTTTTTT.